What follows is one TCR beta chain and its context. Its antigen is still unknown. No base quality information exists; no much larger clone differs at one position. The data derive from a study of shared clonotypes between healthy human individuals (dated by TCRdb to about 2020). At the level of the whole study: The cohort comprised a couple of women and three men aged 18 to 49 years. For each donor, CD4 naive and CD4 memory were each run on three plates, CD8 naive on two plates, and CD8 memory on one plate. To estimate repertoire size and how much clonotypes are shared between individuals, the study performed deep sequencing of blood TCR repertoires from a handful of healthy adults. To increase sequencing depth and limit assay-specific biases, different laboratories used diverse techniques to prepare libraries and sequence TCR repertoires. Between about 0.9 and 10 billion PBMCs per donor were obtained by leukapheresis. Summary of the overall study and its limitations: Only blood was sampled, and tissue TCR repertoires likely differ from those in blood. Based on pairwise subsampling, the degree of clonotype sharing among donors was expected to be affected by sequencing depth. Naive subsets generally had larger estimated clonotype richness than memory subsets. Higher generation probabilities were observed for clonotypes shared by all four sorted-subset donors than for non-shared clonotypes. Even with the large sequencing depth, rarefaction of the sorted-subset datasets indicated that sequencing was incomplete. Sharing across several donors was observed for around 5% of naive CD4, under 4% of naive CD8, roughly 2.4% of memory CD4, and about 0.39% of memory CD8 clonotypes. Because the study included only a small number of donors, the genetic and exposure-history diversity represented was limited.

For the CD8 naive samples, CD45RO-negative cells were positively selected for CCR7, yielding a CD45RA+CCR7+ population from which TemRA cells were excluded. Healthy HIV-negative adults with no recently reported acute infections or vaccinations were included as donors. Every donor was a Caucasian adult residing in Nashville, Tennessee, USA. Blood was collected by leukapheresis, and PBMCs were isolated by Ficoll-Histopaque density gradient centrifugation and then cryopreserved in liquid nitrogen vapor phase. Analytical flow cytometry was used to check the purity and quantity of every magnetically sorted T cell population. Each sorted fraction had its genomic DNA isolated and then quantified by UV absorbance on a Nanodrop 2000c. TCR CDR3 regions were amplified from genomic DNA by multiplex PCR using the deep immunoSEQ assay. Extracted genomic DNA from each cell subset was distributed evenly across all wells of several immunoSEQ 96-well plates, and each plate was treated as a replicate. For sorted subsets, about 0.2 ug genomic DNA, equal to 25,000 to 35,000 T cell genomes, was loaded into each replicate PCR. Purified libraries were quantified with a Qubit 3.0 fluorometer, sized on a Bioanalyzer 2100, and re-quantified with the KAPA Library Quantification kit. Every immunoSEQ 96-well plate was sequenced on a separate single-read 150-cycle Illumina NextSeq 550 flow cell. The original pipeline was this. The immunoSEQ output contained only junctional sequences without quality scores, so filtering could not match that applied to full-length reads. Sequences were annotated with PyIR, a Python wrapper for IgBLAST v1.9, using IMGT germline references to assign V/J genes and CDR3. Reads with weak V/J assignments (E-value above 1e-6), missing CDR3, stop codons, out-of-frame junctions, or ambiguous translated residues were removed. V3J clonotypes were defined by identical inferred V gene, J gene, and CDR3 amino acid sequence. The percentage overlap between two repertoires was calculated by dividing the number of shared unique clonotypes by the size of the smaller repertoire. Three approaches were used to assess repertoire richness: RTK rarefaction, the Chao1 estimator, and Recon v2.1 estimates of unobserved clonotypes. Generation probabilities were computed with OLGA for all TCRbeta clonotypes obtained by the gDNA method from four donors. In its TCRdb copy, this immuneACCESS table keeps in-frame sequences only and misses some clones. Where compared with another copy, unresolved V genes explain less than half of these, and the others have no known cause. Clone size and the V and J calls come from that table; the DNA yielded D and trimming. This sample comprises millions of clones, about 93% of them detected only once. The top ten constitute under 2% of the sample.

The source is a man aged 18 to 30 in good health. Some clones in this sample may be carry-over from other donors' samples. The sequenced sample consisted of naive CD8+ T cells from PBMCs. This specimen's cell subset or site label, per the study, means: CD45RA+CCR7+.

This receptor carries the CDR3 CASSFIITGTGGTEAFF. The DNA is TGTGCCAGCAGCTTCATTATTACCGGGACAGGGGGCACTGAAGCTTTCTTT. The chain couples TRBV7-9 to TRBJ1-1, with 11 bases in between that match TRBD1. The germline V end is reduced by 3 bases and the J end by 4 bases; junction bases left unmatched: 10. Reading the germline V gene (reference sequence) gives CDR1 SEHNR and CDR2 FQNEAQ. The CDR3, from cysteine to phenylalanine, totals 17 residues. Solely the CDR3 DNA is kept, with 51 bases framed from the first base.